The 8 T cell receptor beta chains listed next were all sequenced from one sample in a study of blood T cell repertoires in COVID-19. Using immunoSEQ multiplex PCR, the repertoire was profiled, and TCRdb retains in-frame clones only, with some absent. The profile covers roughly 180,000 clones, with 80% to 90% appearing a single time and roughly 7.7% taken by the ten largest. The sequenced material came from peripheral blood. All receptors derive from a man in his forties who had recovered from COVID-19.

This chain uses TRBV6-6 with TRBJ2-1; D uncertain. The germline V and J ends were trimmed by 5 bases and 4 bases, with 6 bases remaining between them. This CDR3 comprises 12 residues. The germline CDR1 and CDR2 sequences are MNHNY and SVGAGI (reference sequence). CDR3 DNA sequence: TGTGCCAGCAGTATAACTTACAATGAGCAGTTCTTC. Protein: CASSITYNEQFF.

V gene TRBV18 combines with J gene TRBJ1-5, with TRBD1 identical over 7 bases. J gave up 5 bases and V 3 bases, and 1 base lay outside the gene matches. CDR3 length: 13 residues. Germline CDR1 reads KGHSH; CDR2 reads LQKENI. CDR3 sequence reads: CASSPTGDQPQHF. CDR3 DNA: TGTGCCAGCTCACCTACAGGGGATCAGCCCCAGCATTTT.

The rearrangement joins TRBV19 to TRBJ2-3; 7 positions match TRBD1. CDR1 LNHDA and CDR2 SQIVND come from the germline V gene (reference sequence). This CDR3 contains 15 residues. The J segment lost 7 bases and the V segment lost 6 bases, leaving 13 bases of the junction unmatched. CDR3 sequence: CASSSQGQPRHTQYF. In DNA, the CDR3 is TGTGCCAGTAGCAGCCAGGGACAGCCACGTCATACGCAGTATTTT.

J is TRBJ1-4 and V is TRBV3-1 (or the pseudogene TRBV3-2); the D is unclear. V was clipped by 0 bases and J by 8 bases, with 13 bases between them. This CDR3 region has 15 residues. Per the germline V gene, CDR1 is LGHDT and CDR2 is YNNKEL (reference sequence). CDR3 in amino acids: CASSQDVGRPEKLFF. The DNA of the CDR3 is TGTGCCAGCAGCCAAGACGTAGGGAGGCCCGAAAAACTGTTTTTT.

This chain's CDR3 is CASTPTSSSTDTQYF. For the CDR3, the DNA is TGCGCCAGCACTCCGACTAGCTCGAGCACAGATACGCAGTATTTT. The chain employs TRBV5-1 and TRBJ2-3, with 7 bases aligning to TRBD2. CDR3 length: 15 residues. V shed 6 bases, J shed 0 bases, and the junction held 7 bases outside the gene matches. The germline gives CDR1 SGHRS, CDR2 YFSETQ.

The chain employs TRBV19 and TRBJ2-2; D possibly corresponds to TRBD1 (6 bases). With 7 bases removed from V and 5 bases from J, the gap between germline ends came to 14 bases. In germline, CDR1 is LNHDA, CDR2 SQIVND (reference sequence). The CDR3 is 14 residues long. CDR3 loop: CASTPGTSTGELFF. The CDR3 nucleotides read TGTGCCAGTACCCCTGGGACATCTACCGGGGAGCTGTTTTTT.

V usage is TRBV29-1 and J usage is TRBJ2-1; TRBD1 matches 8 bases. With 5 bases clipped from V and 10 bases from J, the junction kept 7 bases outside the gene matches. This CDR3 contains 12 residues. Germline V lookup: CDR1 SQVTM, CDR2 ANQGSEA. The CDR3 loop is CSVTRGRGEQFF. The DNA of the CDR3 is TGCAGCGTTACCAGGGGGCGCGGGGAGCAGTTCTTC.

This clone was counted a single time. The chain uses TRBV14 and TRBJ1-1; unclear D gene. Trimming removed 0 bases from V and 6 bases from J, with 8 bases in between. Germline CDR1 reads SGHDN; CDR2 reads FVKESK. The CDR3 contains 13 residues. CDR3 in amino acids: CASSQDPHSEAFF. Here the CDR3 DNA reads TGTGCCAGCAGCCAAGATCCCCATTCTGAAGCTTTCTTT.